The 22 T cell receptor beta chains below all came from one sample that was sequenced in a study of OX40 agonist ivuxolimab in advanced cancers. The method was the immunoSEQ multiplex PCR assay. TCRdb re-hosts the immuneACCESS table, in-frame sequences only. Its copies lack some clones; in the studies checked, an unresolved V gene accounts for under half of them, and the cause for the rest is not known. For this sample there are approximately 35,000 clones; about 80% appear just once. Clones ranked in the top ten supply roughly a quarter of the sample. The starting material was CD4+ or CD8+ T cells sorted from blood, obtained in a trial of the OX40 agonist ivuxolimab. These TCRs come from an adult with an advanced solid tumor such as melanoma, head and neck, liver or kidney cancer.

The V and J genes are TRBV7-9 and TRBJ2-4; D unresolved. The V gene's germline CDR1 is SEHNR and CDR2 FQNEAQ (reference sequence). Trimming left V 1 base short and J 0 bases short, with 4 bases between. The CDR3 contains 14 residues. Here the CDR3 reads CASSLVLAKNIQYF. CDR3 DNA: TGTGCCAGCAGCTTAGTACTAGCCAAAAACATTCAGTACTTC. The variable domain in full, completed from reference TRBV7-9 and TRBJ2-4, reads DTGVSQNPRHKITKRGQNVTFRCDPISEHNRLYWYRQTLGQGPEFLTYFQNEAQLEKSRLLSDRFSAERPKGSFSTLEIQRTEQGDSAMYLCASSLVLAKNIQYFGAGTRLSVL.

The chain links TRBV4-1 to TRBJ2-3; TRBD2 aligns across 8 bases. The ends lost 0 bases at V and 6 bases at J; junction bases unmatched: 11. The CDR3 runs to 17 residues. Germline-derived CDR1 and CDR2 are MGHRA and YSYEKL. CDR3 sequence: CASSQERSLAGTDTQYF. CDR3 nucleotide sequence: TGCGCCAGCAGCCAAGAGCGATCTTTAGCGGGGACCGATACGCAGTATTTT.

The genes are TRBV6-1 and TRBJ1-2; D call uncertain. This CDR3 has 13 residues. The germline CDR1 and CDR2 sequences are MNHNS and SASEGT. With 1 base removed from V and 2 bases from J, the gap between germline ends came to 5 bases. The CDR3 reads CASSEEYNYGYTF. The CDR3 DNA reads as TGTGCCAGCAGTGAAGAGTACAACTATGGCTACACCTTC.

This clone was counted only a few times. This chain uses TRBV11-2 with TRBJ2-7, with 7 bases matching TRBD2. The CDR3 consists of 15 residues. Looked up from germline, CDR1 is SGHAT and CDR2 is FQNNGV. V lost 2 bases, J lost 7 bases, and 11 bases stayed unmatched. As DNA, the CDR3 is TGTGCCAGCAGCTTAAGCGGGGTGGGCTTTCGGGAGCAGTACGTC. Its translation is CASSLSGVGFREQYV.

This clone was seen a handful of times. The chain carries TRBV5-1 and TRBJ1-2; 12 positions match TRBD1. V was clipped by 9 bases and J by 6 bases; unmatched bases: 9. The CDR3 extends over 14 amino acids. Germline CDR1 is SGHRS and CDR2 is YFSETQ. CDR3 loop: CATHPGQGADGYTF. In DNA form, the CDR3 reads TGCGCCACCCATCCGGGACAGGGGGCGGATGGCTACACCTTC.

The rearrangement uses TRBV5-1 and TRBJ2-2; the D is unclear. The germline V and J ends were trimmed by 4 bases and 1 base, with 8 bases remaining between them. The germline V gene has CDR1 SGHRS and CDR2 YFSETQ. The CDR3 has 14 residues. For the CDR3, the DNA is TGCGCCAGCAGCATGTGGGGGAACACCGGGGAGCTGTTTTTT. Its protein is CASSMWGNTGELFF.

This clone occurred a few times. The V and J genes are TRBV9 and TRBJ1-1; TRBD1 aligns across 9 bases. The CDR3 totals 13 residues. After removal of 6 bases from V and 4 bases from J, the junction contained 4 bases not matched to a gene. Germline V lookup: CDR1 SGDLS, CDR2 YYNGEE. The CDR3 reads CASNPTGGTEAFF. In DNA, the CDR3 is TGTGCCAGCAATCCGACAGGGGGCACTGAAGCTTTCTTT.

The chain joins TRBV11-2 to TRBJ2-7; TRBD1 matches at 7 bases. This CDR3 spans 14 amino acids. The junction had 4 bases not matched to a gene; V was cut back by 1 base and J by 4 bases. Germline values: CDR1 SGHAT, CDR2 FQNNGV. The CDR3: CASSLVRQGYEQYF. The CDR3 nucleotides read TGTGCCAGCAGCTTAGTCCGACAGGGATACGAGCAGTACTTC.

This chain links TRBV5-1 with TRBJ1-2, with D unclear. This CDR3 contains 14 residues. V lost 4 bases and J 12 bases, leaving 22 bases between the germline ends. Germline-derived CDR1 and CDR2 are SGHRS and YFSETQ. The CDR3 protein is CASSPDGLNGYHTF. The CDR3 bases are TGCGCCAGCAGCCCCGACGGCCTGAATGGATACCACACCTTC.

This clone was detected a few times. The chain joins TRBV7-2 to TRBJ2-1; no clear D gene. This CDR3 has 11 residues. Germline V gene sequence: CDR1 SGHTA, CDR2 FQGNSA. V was pared by 3 bases and J by 10 bases, with 7 bases between. The CDR3 reads CASSFTQEQFF. In DNA, the CDR3 is TGTGCCAGCAGCTTTACCCAGGAGCAGTTCTTC. Full variable domain (missing parts from reference TRBV7-2 and TRBJ2-1): GAGVSQSPSNKVTEKGKDVELRCDPISGHTALYWYRQSLGQGLEFLIYFQGNSAPDKSGLPSDRFSAERTGGSVSTLTIQRTQQEDSAVYLCASSFTQEQFFGPGTRLTVL.

This rearrangement joins TRBV5-1 to TRBJ2-2; 9 bases fit TRBD1. Unmatched junction bases numbered 6, after V lost 6 bases and J lost 3 bases. The CDR3 is 15 residues long. Germline CDR1 is SGHRS and CDR2 is YFSETQ. The CDR3 loop reads CASTPGQGYTGELFF. Written as DNA, the CDR3 is TGCGCCAGCACCCCGGGACAGGGTTACACCGGGGAGCTGTTTTTT.

This clone was seen a single time. The chain joins TRBV6-5 to TRBJ2-2, with D possibly being TRBD1 (5 bases). The V end was cut by 6 bases, the J end by 6 bases, with 14 bases between. This CDR3 has 14 residues. CDR1 is MNHEY, CDR2 SVGAGI, per germline. The CDR3 DNA follows: TGTGCCAGCAGACCCCAGGGTTACCCCGGGGAGCTGTTTTTT. Translation gives CASRPQGYPGELFF.

The V and J genes are TRBV7-3 and TRBJ1-1, with D possibly matching TRBD1 (5 bases). The V end was cut by 1 base, the J end by 5 bases, with 17 bases between. Germline CDR1 SGHTA, CDR2 FQGTGA. This CDR3 contains 16 residues. This CDR3 is CASSLNGGGIGTEAFF. The DNA for the CDR3 is TGTGCCAGCAGCTTAAATGGTGGGGGTATCGGGACTGAAGCTTTCTTT.

V is TRBV21-1 and J is TRBJ2-7; the table assigns TRBD1, which was not confirmed against the DNA. TRBV21-1 is shown as a pseudogene. The CDR3 sequence is 23 residues long. The CDR3 sequence is CASSRTPASGRGVSKYSPYEQYF. The CDR3 DNA sequence: TGTGCCAGCAGTCGAACCCCCGCGAGTGGCAGGGGCGTTTCAAAGTACTCCCCCTACGAGCAGTACTTC.

The rearrangement joins TRBV7-9 to TRBJ2-3; TRBD2 agrees at 8 bases. The ends lost 1 base at V and 1 base at J; junction bases unmatched: 4. Germline loops: CDR1 SEHNR, CDR2 FQNEAQ (reference sequence). The CDR3 sequence is 16 residues long. In nucleotides, the CDR3 is TGTGCCAGCAGCTTAGGCTTGCGGGGGGGCACAGATACGCAGTATTTT. Translation gives CASSLGLRGGTDTQYF.

J is TRBJ1-1 and V is TRBV14, with D maybe TRBD1 (5 bases). CDR1 SGHDN and CDR2 FVKESK come from the germline V gene. CDR3 length equals 13 residues. The V gene lost 3 bases and the J gene lost 7 bases, with 12 bases spanning the gap. In nucleotides, the CDR3 is TGTGCCAGCAGCCACCGACAGCGCCATGAAGCTTTCTTT. The encoded protein is CASSHRQRHEAFF.

The chain carries TRBV28 and TRBJ1-2; no clear D. There are 13 residues in the CDR3. Germline assignment: CDR1 MDHEN and CDR2 SYDVKM. V dropped 5 bases and J dropped 4 bases, with 11 bases sitting between them. As DNA, the CDR3 is TGTGCCAGCAGTCCCCGTGGTCTCTATGGCTACACCTTC. This sequence encodes CASSPRGLYGYTF.

V gene TRBV5-1 combines with J gene TRBJ2-1; 7 bases align to TRBD2. From germline, CDR1 is SGHRS and CDR2 YFSETQ. Trimming took 4 bases from V and 7 from J; bases not matched to a gene: 17. The CDR3 runs 17 residues. Here the CDR3 DNA reads TGCGCCAGCAGCGAGGGACTACCTGGGGTCCTCAGGAATGAGCAGTTCTTC. This codes for CASSEGLPGVLRNEQFF.

The chain combines TRBV7-9 with TRBJ1-1; D not certain. The CDR3 spans 13 residues. With 1 base removed from V and 4 bases from J, the gap between germline ends came to 7 bases. Germline CDR1 SEHNR, CDR2 FQNEAQ (reference sequence). The CDR3: CASSLGAGTEAFF. In DNA form, the CDR3 reads TGTGCCAGCAGCTTAGGGGCGGGCACTGAAGCTTTCTTT.

The chain uses TRBV29-1 and TRBJ1-4; D not certain. CDR3 length: 15 residues. Germline V gives CDR1 SQVTM, CDR2 ANQGSEA. Deletions cut 4 bases from V and 0 bases from J, with 12 bases between. The chain's CDR3 is CSVAKPHTTNEKLFF. The CDR3 DNA sequence: TGCAGCGTTGCGAAACCCCACACAACTAATGAAAAACTGTTTTTT.

The chain has TRBV5-1 and TRBJ1-1; TRBD1 might be the D (5 bases). Trimming removed 4 bases at V and 1 base at J, with 8 bases between. The CDR3 covers 13 residues. CDR1 and CDR2 from the germline V gene are SGHRS and YFSETQ. CDR3 coding DNA: TGCGCCAGCAGCCTGGACAAGAACACTGAAGCTTTCTTT. Translated, it gives CASSLDKNTEAFF.

This clone has just one count. The rearrangement joins TRBV25-1 to TRBJ2-7; D possibly matches TRBD1 or TRBD2 (5 bases each). V was cut by 2 bases and J by 2 bases, with 13 bases left in between. This CDR3 has 15 amino acids. Germline CDR1 reads MGHDK; CDR2 reads SYGVNS. The DNA for the CDR3 is TGTGCCAGCAGTGAACCGGGACGGCTTACCTACGAGCAGTACTTC. Encoded protein: CASSEPGRLTYEQYF.